This T cell receptor beta chain originates from a study of blood T cell repertoires in COVID-19 (TCRdb year 2020). Background on the whole study: The collaborator samples originated in the United States, Italy and Spain and spanned the acute and convalescent phases of COVID-19. Where available, HLA class I and class II types were obtained from metadata supplied by the sample provider rather than from assay-based typing. The material from the prospective study consisted of cDNA or gDNA derived from T cells, B-cell-depleted T cells, or PBMCs. The samples were drawn from the first 160 participants of the ongoing ImmuneRACE study and from 950 to 1,500 subjects provided by 6 global collaborators. The sample metadata nearly always contained a de-identified subject ID, COVID-19 status, age in years and sex. A freely available public database, intended as a resource for researchers studying the immune response to SARS-CoV-2, is where the repertoires were released. Subjects who had been exposed to COVID-19, were actively infected with it, or had recovered from it provided the deeply sampled blood TCRbeta repertoires that made up the dataset.

About this clone: The target of this receptor is not known. The record has no base qualities; no much larger clone is one base away.

The CDR3 sequence holds 14 residues, the cysteine and phenylalanine included. Here the CDR3 DNA is all that survives: 42 bases in frame from base 1. For this chain, trimming is 1 base at the V end and 9 bases at the J end, and the number of junction bases without a gene match is 7. CDR1 SGHDN and CDR2 FVKESK were looked up in the germline V gene. TCRbeta CDR3 regions were amplified from genomic DNA by means of the immunoSEQ Assay, a bias-controlled multiplex PCR. The authors' analysis ran thus. The number of nucleated cells in each sample was estimated by amplification of reference gene primers within the assay. To quantify the absolute abundance of each unique TCRbeta CDR3 rearrangement, sequence reads were collapsed and filtered. Productive Simpson clonality was computed per sample as the square root of Simpson's diversity index over productive rearrangements. Sourced from immuneACCESS, this table was stored by TCRdb with only in-frame sequences that have V and J called. A share of the clones is absent; for the studies checked, an unresolved V gene accounts for under half, and the remainder has no known explanation. The DNA gave D and trimming, while V, J and clone size come from that table. In this sample the table shows about 360,000 clones, 80% to 90% of which occur a single time. The ten most abundant clones make up 2.5% to 3.5% of the sample.

The full study reports these points: The quantity of clinical and demographic metadata differed by source and by participant and was supplied without curation.

Each collaborating institution followed its own protocols to collect whole blood in K2EDTA tubes. For TCRbeta analysis, collaborators shipped samples as frozen whole blood, isolated PBMCs, or DNA extracted from either of those sample types. Sequencing was done on a sample of peripheral blood. This TCR came from a man aged 25 to 40 with active or convalescent COVID-19. The V and J genes are TRBV14 and TRBJ2-7; 9 central nucleotides agree with TRBD1. The CDR3 region reads CASSQARQGVVQYF. The base sequence is TGTGCCAGCAGCCAAGCCCGACAGGGGGTGGTGCAGTACTTC.